A selection of T cell receptor beta chains follows, all from one sample in a study of shared clonotypes between healthy human individuals. Repertoires were generated with immunoSEQ multiplex PCR, while TCRdb's copy carries only in-frame clones and drops some. The repertoire holds 950,000 to 1,100,000 clones, more than 65% seen once, with approximately 1.5% in the top ten. The sample was memory CD4+ T cells sorted from blood. The receptors stem from a man aged 18 to 29 in good health. The CDR3 runs from the conserved cysteine through the conserved F or W. A D gene is named only where the DNA matches it firmly. A clone size is listed for some rows: how often the clone was seen (once, few, many), or a class if it is expanded.

TRBV19	-	TRBJ2-7	13	-	CASSIGGTYEQYF	TGTGCCAGTAGTATAGGGGGGACCTACGAGCAGTACTTC
TRBV10-3	TRBD1	TRBJ1-1	17	-	CAISELGQGAFFTEAFF	TGTGCCATCAGTGAGTTGGGACAGGGGGCTTTTTTTACTGAAGCTTTCTTT
TRBV7-9	-	TRBJ2-3	16	-	CASSLGRESHTDTQYF	TGTGCCAGCAGCTTAGGCCGGGAGTCACACACAGATACGCAGTATTTT
TRBV5-1	TRBD1	TRBJ2-5	14	-	CASSLTGGRETQYF	TGCGCCAGCAGCTTAACAGGGGGTCGAGAGACCCAGTACTTC
TRBV6-6	TRBD2	TRBJ2-7	14	-	CASSSGGGSYEQYF	TGTGCCAGCAGCTCGGGGGGGGGCTCCTACGAGCAGTACTTC
TRBV28	-	TRBJ1-5	14	-	CASTGTPWNQPQHF	TGTGCCAGCACCGGGACCCCCTGGAATCAGCCCCAGCATTTT
TRBV2	-	TRBJ1-5	15	-	CASSSGPGSNQPQHF	TGTGCCAGCAGCTCAGGACCCGGTAGCAATCAGCCCCAGCATTTT
TRBV5-4	-	TRBJ2-7	13	-	CASSLVGSYEQYF	TGTGCCAGCAGCTTGGTGGGTAGCTACGAGCAGTACTTC
TRBV6-5	-	TRBJ2-7	15	-	CASRGLAASSYEQYF	TGTGCCAGCAGGGGTTTGGCAGCTAGCTCCTACGAGCAGTACTTC
TRBV6-1	-	TRBJ1-1	13	few	CASRNGMNTEAFF	TGTGCCAGCAGGAACGGAATGAACACTGAAGCTTTCTTT
TRBV9	-	TRBJ1-1	13	-	CASSATALTEAFF	TGTGCCAGCAGCGCCACAGCCTTGACTGAAGCTTTCTTT
TRBV10-1	TRBD1	TRBJ2-3	15	-	CASRATGASTDTQYF	TGCGCCAGCAGAGCGACAGGGGCTAGTACAGATACGCAGTATTTT
TRBV5-4	-	TRBJ1-2	18	once	CASSLDLPKASFNYGYTF	TGTGCCAGCAGCTTGGACCTACCGAAGGCCTCATTCAACTATGGCTACACCTTC
TRBV18	TRBD1	TRBJ1-4	15	-	CASSPMGQGNEKLFF	TGTGCCAGCTCGCCCATGGGACAGGGGAATGAAAAACTGTTTTTT
TRBV6-5	TRBD2	TRBJ2-7	15	-	CASSSAGTSPREQYF	TGTGCCAGCAGTTCGGCCGGGACTAGTCCACGTGAGCAGTACTTC
TRBV5-4	TRBD2	TRBJ2-5	15	-	CASTSSGGGQETQYF	TGTGCCAGCACCTCTAGCGGGGGGGGTCAAGAGACCCAGTACTTC
TRBV11-2	-	TRBJ2-1	16	-	CASSYRADSSYNEQFF	TGTGCCAGCAGCTACCGAGCGGACAGCTCCTACAATGAGCAGTTCTTC
TRBV28	TRBD2	TRBJ2-7	16	-	CATSGTSASFSYEQYF	TGTGCTACCTCGGGGACTAGCGCTTCTTTCTCCTACGAGCAGTACTTC
TRBV5-4	TRBD1	TRBJ2-7	13	few	CASSLGTGAPQYF	TGTGCCAGCAGCCTGGGTACAGGGGCGCCTCAGTACTTC
TRBV9	-	TRBJ2-2	13	few	CASSVSGTGELFF	TGTGCCAGCAGCGTAAGCGGGACCGGGGAGCTGTTTTTT
TRBV28	TRBD2	TRBJ2-5	12	-	CATAGVRETQYF	TGTGCCACTGCGGGGGTGCGAGAGACCCAGTACTTC
TRBV2	-	TRBJ2-3	12	-	CASRQDTDTQYF	TGTGCCAGCAGGCAGGATACAGATACGCAGTATTTT
TRBV6-6	-	TRBJ1-1	10	few	CASRDTEAFF	TGTGCCAGCCGGGACACTGAAGCTTTCTTT
TRBV28	-	TRBJ2-3	16	-	CASSFSRGAPRDTQYF	TGTGCCAGCAGTTTTTCACGGGGGGCCCCCCGCGATACGCAGTATTTT
TRBV10-3	-	TRBJ2-1	14	many	CAAKRGDSYNEQFF	TGTGCCGCAAAGCGAGGGGACTCCTACAATGAGCAGTTCTTC
TRBV6-5	-	TRBJ2-7	13	-	CASAEVLAYEQYF	TGTGCCAGCGCCGAGGTCTTGGCCTACGAGCAGTACTTC
TRBV9	-	TRBJ2-3	15	-	CASSVGTSSTDTQYF	TGTGCCAGCAGCGTTGGGACTTCTAGCACAGATACGCAGTATTTT
TRBV2	TRBD1	TRBJ2-1	15	-	CASNLQGARYNEQFF	TGTGCCAGCAATTTACAGGGGGCGAGATACAATGAGCAGTTCTTC
TRBV7-2	-	TRBJ1-1	13	-	CASSRFPNTEAFF	TGTGCCAGCAGCCGATTTCCGAACACTGAAGCTTTCTTT
TRBV28	-	TRBJ1-1	12	few	CASGGGGTEAFF	TGTGCCAGCGGGGGAGGGGGCACTGAAGCTTTCTTT
TRBV6-5	TRBD1	TRBJ2-1	15	-	CASRPTGGSYNEQFF	TGTGCCAGCAGACCCACAGGGGGGTCCTACAATGAGCAGTTCTTC
TRBV6-5	-	TRBJ1-4	12	-	CASRRGFEKLFF	TGTGCCAGCAGGAGGGGATTTGAAAAACTGTTTTTT
TRBV2	TRBD2	TRBJ2-3	15	few	CASTSGTRVSDTQYF	TGTGCCAGCACAAGCGGGACTCGGGTCTCCGATACGCAGTATTTT